The TCR beta chain under discussion was sequenced for a study of shared clonotypes between healthy human individuals (dated by TCRdb to about 2020). Broadly, across the study: A couple of women and three men aged 18 to 49 years were included in the cohort. For each donor, CD4 naive and CD4 memory were each given three plates, CD8 naive was given two plates, and CD8 memory was given one plate. To estimate repertoire size and how much clonotype sharing occurs between individuals, the study deeply sequenced the blood TCR repertoires of a handful of healthy adults. To increase sequencing depth and limit assay-specific biases, TCR repertoire library preparation and sequencing were carried out by different laboratories using diverse techniques. Per donor, leukapheresis produced somewhere between about 0.94 and 10 billion PBMCs.

TCR CDR3 regions were amplified from genomic DNA by multiplex PCR using the deep immunoSEQ assay. For each cell subset, the extracted genomic DNA was distributed evenly across all wells of several immunoSEQ 96-well plates, and each plate served as one replicate. Each replicate PCR for sorted subsets received around 0.2 ug genomic DNA, equal to 28,000 or so T cell genomes. Purified libraries were measured with a Qubit 3.0 fluorometer, size-checked on a Bioanalyzer 2100, and measured again with the KAPA Library Quantification kit. A separate single-read 150-cycle Illumina NextSeq 550 flow cell was used to sequence each immunoSEQ 96-well plate. The study's own analysis went as follows. The immunoSEQ output contained only junctional sequences without quality scores, so filtering could not match that applied to full-length reads. To assign V/J genes and CDR3, sequences were annotated against IMGT germline references using PyIR, a Python wrapper for IgBLAST v1.9. Any read was removed if the V/J assignment was weak (E-value above 1e-6), the CDR3 was missing, or the read contained stop codons, out-of-frame junctions, or ambiguous translated residues. V3J clonotypes were defined by identical inferred V gene, J gene, and CDR3 amino acid sequence. Percentage overlap between repertoires was computed as shared unique clonotypes divided by the size of the smaller repertoire. Repertoire richness was assessed with RTK rarefaction, the Chao1 estimator, and Recon v2.1 estimates of unobserved clonotypes. Generation probabilities for all TCRbeta clonotypes obtained by the gDNA method from several donors were computed using OLGA. The clones in this table, taken by TCRdb from immuneACCESS, are in-frame only. Not every clone is retained; where verified, under half of the shortfall comes from an unresolved V gene, and the cause of the rest is unknown. V, J and clone size are those of that table, while D and trimming were read from the DNA. In all, the sample holds some 650,000 clones, and approximately 97% of those were seen once. The ten largest account for 0.057% of the sample.

Details on this clone: This clone's antigen is unknown. No quality values exist for individual bases; no much larger clone is one base distant.

Reading from cysteine to phenylalanine, the CDR3 counts 15 amino acids. The only DNA kept is the CDR3, 45 bases in frame from the first base. The germline V gene supplies CDR1 MDHEN and CDR2 SYDVKM. V is cut back by 5 bases and J by 1 base, with 8 bases in the junction unmatched. What the study reported, not specific to this receptor: Higher generation probabilities were observed for clonotypes shared by all four sorted-subset donors than for non-shared clonotypes. Based on pairwise subsampling, the degree of clonotype sharing among donors was expected to be affected by sequencing depth. Incomplete sequencing was indicated by rarefaction of sorted-subset datasets, despite the large sequencing depth. Because the study included a small number of donors, the genetic and exposure-history diversity represented was limited. About 5% of naive CD4, 3.5% of naive CD8, 2.3% of memory CD4, and about 0.4% of memory CD8 clonotypes were shared across four donors. Only blood was sampled, and tissue TCR repertoires likely differ from those in blood. Naive subsets generally had larger estimated clonotype richness than memory subsets did.

Healthy HIV-negative adults with no recently reported acute infections or vaccinations were included as donors. Only Caucasian adults living in Nashville, Tennessee, USA were represented among the donors. Magnetic negative selection was used to enrich CD4+ T cells, after which naive cells were positively selected on CD45RA and the negative fraction became the memory subset. After blood collection by leukapheresis, PBMCs were isolated using Ficoll-Histopaque density gradient centrifugation and then cryopreserved in the vapor phase of liquid nitrogen. Analytical flow cytometry was used to check the purity and quantity of every magnetically sorted T cell population. From each sorted fraction, genomic DNA was isolated and quantified by UV absorbance on a Nanodrop 2000c.

The sequenced material came from naive CD4+ T cells sorted from blood. The cell subset or site label of this sample denotes: CD45RA+ positively selected. The chain couples TRBV28 to TRBJ2-7; 7 central nucleotides agree with TRBD1. The clonotype comes from a woman aged 30 to 39 in good health. The CDR3 region: CASSVTGVSSYEQYF. The sequenced DNA is TGTGCCAGCAGTGTCACAGGGGTGAGTTCCTACGAGCAGTACTTC.